A single sample gave rise to the 14 T cell receptor beta chains below, sequenced in a study of CD8 T cells in Susac syndrome (dated by TCRdb to between 2018 and 2021). The library was generated by the immunoSEQ multiplex PCR assay. RNA was extracted using the RNeasy kit, and roughly 0.45 to 1 microgram was reverse transcribed with random hexamers. The public sequencing data were trimmed at Q25 with fastp and processed into clonotypes with MiXCR by TCRdb, which kept only in-frame beta chains. Each record represents a unique CDR3 protein, reported with the most common genes and DNA among its rows. Counted in this sample were around 270,000 distinct CDR3 sequences; about nine tenths of them appeared once. The ten largest account for 0.18% of the sample. Sequenced sample: CD8+ T cells from PBMCs. Source of these receptors: a human donor with multiple sclerosis.

The rearrangement links TRBV15 to TRBJ2-2; TRBD1 might be the D (5 bases). The length of the CDR3 is 13 residues. CDR1 is LNHNV and CDR2 is YYDKDF in the germline V gene (reference sequence). The V gene lost 4 bases and the J gene lost 5 bases, with 8 bases spanning the gap. CDR3 coding DNA: TGTGCCACCAGCACTACAGGAACCGGGGAGCTGTTTTTT. Translating it yields CATSTTGTGELFF.

The gene calls are TRBV3-1 and TRBJ2-5; D unresolved. The V gene lost 7 bases and the J gene lost 1 base, with 10 bases spanning the gap. Germline CDR1 is LGHDT and CDR2 is YNNKEL (reference sequence). This CDR3 is 13 amino acids long. CDR3 protein: CASTGSVQETQYF. As DNA, the CDR3 is TGTGCCAGCACCGGATCAGTCCAAGAGACCCAGTACTTC.

The V gene is TRBV6-4, the J gene TRBJ2-1; TRBD2 agrees at 10 bases. The germline CDR1 and CDR2 sequences are MRHNA and SNTAGT. V was clipped by 0 bases and J by 7 bases; unmatched bases: 6. The CDR3 sequence is 16 residues long. In DNA, the CDR3 is TGTGCCAGCAGTGACTCGCTAGCGGGAGATTATAATGAGCAGTTCTTC. Its translation: CASSDSLAGDYNEQFF.

This chain links TRBV9 with TRBJ2-7; D might be TRBD2 (6 bases). Germline CDR1 is SGDLS and CDR2 is YYNGEE. This CDR3 is 15 amino acids long. The V end was cut by 0 bases, the J end by 4 bases, with 14 bases between. The CDR3 region is CASSVAGELQYEQYF. The CDR3 nucleotides read TGTGCCAGCAGCGTAGCGGGAGAGCTTCAATACGAGCAGTACTTC.

The chain is built from TRBV3-1 and TRBJ2-1, with 9 positions matching TRBD2. The V segment lost 6 bases and the J segment 3 bases; nucleotides outside the gene matches: 9. The CDR3 spans 16 residues. Germline V gene lookup returns CDR1 LGHDT and CDR2 YNNKEL (reference sequence). The CDR3, as DNA: TGTGCCAGCAGTCCCCGGGGCGGGGGGGTCTACAATGAGCAGTTCTTC. Translation gives CASSPRGGGVYNEQFF.

The chain couples TRBV29-1 to TRBJ2-3; the match to TRBD2 covers 7 bases. The CDR3 runs to 13 residues. Germline CDR1 is SQVTM and CDR2 is ANQGSEA. After removal of 6 bases from V and 2 bases from J, the junction contained 5 bases not matched to a gene. CDR3 residues: CSVGLPNTDTQYF. CDR3 nucleotide sequence: TGCAGCGTGGGACTACCTAACACAGATACGCAGTATTTT.

The chain links TRBV29-1 to TRBJ2-5; 9 bases align to TRBD1. CDR1 and CDR2 from the germline V gene are SQVTM and ANQGSEA. The V segment lost 3 bases and the J segment 9 bases; nucleotides outside the gene matches: 11. The CDR3 is made up of 14 amino acids. The CDR3 nucleotides are TGCAGCGTTGACCCGGGACAGGGAACCAAGGCCCAGTACTTC. This sequence encodes CSVDPGQGTKAQYF.

The V and J genes are TRBV20-1 and TRBJ1-1, with D unclear. CDR1 and CDR2 (germline): DFQATT, SNEGSKA (reference sequence). CDR3 size: 11 residues. CDR3 sequence: CSQYANTEAFF. The CDR3 region has the DNA TGCAGCCAATACGCGAACACTGAAGCTTTCTTT.

The chain employs TRBV10-3 and TRBJ1-4, with D possibly TRBD1 on 5 matching bases. V was pared by 0 bases and J by 4 bases, with 15 bases between. Germline loops: CDR1 ENHRY, CDR2 SYGVKD. This CDR3 contains 17 residues. The CDR3 nucleotides read TGTGCCATCAGTGAGTCCCGCCTGAGGGGCTTTAATGAAAAACTGTTTTTT. It encodes CAISESRLRGFNEKLFF.

The chain recombines TRBV2 with TRBJ2-1; 9 bases align to TRBD1. CDR1 is SNHLY, CDR2 FYNNEI, per germline. The CDR3 consists of 15 residues. The V and J ends lost 6 bases and 6 bases, in that order; junction bases with no gene match: 9. CDR3 DNA: TGTGCCAGCAGATCCGGGACAGGGTTTACCAATGAGCAGTTCTTC. Translation gives CASRSGTGFTNEQFF.

This clonotype was detected only once. CDR3 loop: CASSLDPGVAGELFF. The CDR3 DNA is TGTGCCAGCAGCTTAGATCCCGGGGTAGCCGGGGAGCTGTTTTTT. The V call is TRBV7-8, the J call TRBJ2-2, with D possibly matching TRBD2 (5 bases). CDR1 SGHVS and CDR2 FQNEAQ come from the germline V gene. The CDR3 covers 15 residues. The ends were cut back, 1 base at V and 6 bases at J, with 12 bases in the middle.

This clonotype showed up just once. The genes are TRBV15 and TRBJ1-2; D unclear. Germline V gene sequence: CDR1 LNHNV, CDR2 YYDKDF (reference sequence). The CDR3 totals 14 residues. Trimming removed 1 base from V and 0 bases from J, with 6 bases in between. CDR3 sequence reads: CATSRVSTNYGYTF. The CDR3 DNA follows: TGTGCCACCAGCAGAGTCTCGACTAACTATGGCTACACCTTC.

This chain links TRBV5-1 with TRBJ2-3; 8 bases map to TRBD1. The V gene's germline CDR1 is SGHRS and CDR2 YFSETQ. This CDR3 region has 16 residues. V lost 4 bases to trimming and J lost 2 bases; unmatched junction nucleotides: 9. The CDR3 protein is CASSPRGTGFTDTQYF. As DNA, the CDR3 is TGCGCCAGCAGCCCGAGGGGGACAGGATTCACAGATACGCAGTATTTT. Full variable domain (missing parts from reference TRBV5-1 and TRBJ2-3): KAGVTQTPRYLIKTRGQQVTLSCSPISGHRSVSWYQQTPGQGLQFLFEYFSETQRNKGNFPGRFSGRQFSNSRSEMNVSTLELGDSALYLCASSPRGTGFTDTQYFGPGTRLTVL.

The chain couples TRBV4-3 to TRBJ2-1; D perhaps matches TRBD2 (6 bases). V dropped 0 bases and J dropped 8 bases, with 20 bases sitting between them. CDR3 length: 17 residues. The V gene's germline CDR1 is LGHNA and CDR2 YSLEER. In DNA form, the CDR3 reads TGCGCCAGCAGCCAAGAACCAGGGACTCCAGCAAGCGATGAGCAGTTCTTC. This codes for CASSQEPGTPASDEQFF.